This passage covers 8 T cell receptor beta chains from one sample sequenced in a study of T cell clusters in autoimmune cytopenias. Each sample's input was approximately 0.25 ug genomic DNA, 38,000 or so genome equivalents. Multiplex touch-down PCR amplified TRB using TRB-A and TRB-B pools in one tube. Following a re-call of the multiplex PCR reads, TCRdb has one entry per CDR3 protein and lacks DNA. The sample includes 8,000 or so distinct CDR3 sequences. Specimen: peripheral blood. The source is a human donor with an autoimmune cytopenia or autoimmune hepatitis (not recorded which).

V is TRBV6-5 and J is TRBJ1-4; as DNA is missing, the TRBD1 call by TCRdb cannot be tested. CDR1 and CDR2 from the germline V gene are MNHEY and SVGAGI. This CDR3 region has 16 residues. CDR3 in amino acids: CASSYSRAGQGEKLFF.

This chain uses TRBV18 with TRBJ1-2. This CDR3 is 12 amino acids long. CDR1 is KGHSH and CDR2 is LQKENI in the germline V gene. CDR3 amino acids: CASSPDDYGYTF.

The V gene is TRBV5-4, the J gene TRBJ2-1; TCRdb selects TRBD1, and the lack of DNA leaves this call unchecked. This CDR3 region has 14 residues. Looked up from germline, CDR1 is SGHNT and CDR2 is YYREEE (reference sequence). CDR3: CASSQTGPPNEQFF. Looking up the rest from reference TRBV5-4 and TRBJ2-1 gives the full variable domain: ETGVTQSPTHLIKTRGQQVTLRCSSQSGHNTVSWYQQALGQGPQFIFQYYREEENGRGNFPPRFSGLQFPNYSSELNVNALELDDSALYLCASSQTGPPNEQFFGPGTRLTVL.

This clonotype is classed as medium-sized by frequency. This chain links TRBV30 with TRBJ1-5. CDR1 and CDR2 from the germline V gene are GTSNPN and SVGIG (reference sequence). The CDR3 contains 13 residues. CDR3 region: CAWSAASNQPQHF.

The chain recombines TRBV12-3 or TRBV12-4 with TRBJ1-3. The CDR3 contains 16 residues. The chain's CDR3 is CASSLSGRSSGNTIYF.

The chain links TRBV11-2 to TRBJ1-2; with no DNA, the TCRdb D assignment of TRBD1 cannot be verified. The CDR3 covers 14 residues. Germline assignment: CDR1 SGHAT and CDR2 FQNNGV. This chain's CDR3 is CASSLARTGQGYTF.

This clonotype registers medium-sized by frequency. V is TRBV10-3 and J is TRBJ2-3; TCRdb designates TRBD1, a call that cannot be tested without DNA. This CDR3 has 14 residues. Germline V gives CDR1 ENHRY, CDR2 SYGVKD. This CDR3 is CAIRGDRSTDTQYF.

V and J are TRBV12-3 or TRBV12-4 and TRBJ2-5; TCRdb returns TRBD2, unconfirmable since there is no DNA. CDR3 length: 16 residues. This CDR3 is CASSLGLAGTQETQYF.